One sample yielded the 30 T cell receptor beta chains listed below, sequenced in a study of human T cells and chemical hapten exposure. Time point given: patch test 1, 2 weeks after DPC sensitization. Treatment meaning: therapeutic diphenylcyclopropenone sensitization with weekly scalp DPC. Using its own MiXCR run on the RACE reads, TCRdb lists one record per CDR3 protein. Among roughly 360,000 distinct CDR3 sequences listed, roughly 4.8% were seen once. The sample here was whole blood, taken in connection with sensitization to the hapten diphenylcyclopropenone (DPC). These receptors originate from a woman in her fifties or sixties with alopecia areata. Some clones in this sample may be carry-over from other donors' samples.

This clonotype came up many times. This chain links TRBV6-2 or TRBV6-3 with TRBJ1-5, with TRBD1 matching 7 bases. Losses at the gene ends were 6 bases for V and 2 bases for J; bases not matched to a gene: 7. The CDR3 extends over 15 amino acids. Looked up from germline, CDR1 is MNHEY and CDR2 is SVGEGT. The CDR3, as DNA: TGTGCCAGCAGATCGACAGGGATGGGCAATCAGCCCCAGCATTTT. Amino acids: CASRSTGMGNQPQHF.

A few counts support this clonotype. The rearrangement joins TRBV7-2 to TRBJ1-5, with D uncertain. Germline assignment: CDR1 SGHTA and CDR2 FQGNSA. This CDR3 has 13 residues. V was shortened by 5 bases and J by 7 bases, with 12 bases between the two germline ends. CDR3: CASSNSPGQPQHF. CDR3 DNA: TGTGCCAGCAGCAACTCCCCAGGACAGCCCCAGCATTTT.

The rearrangement uses TRBV29-1 and TRBJ2-6; 8 bases line up with TRBD1. Germline V CDR1 and CDR2: SQVTM, ANQGSEA. The CDR3 is 18 residues long. V trimming: 4 bases; J trimming: 4 bases; junction bases outside the gene matches: 15. CDR3 DNA: TGCAGCGTTGCAAAGGACAGGGAATTTTTGGACGGGGCCAACGTCCTGACTTTC. This translates into CSVAKDREFLDGANVLTF.

This chain links TRBV5-1 with TRBJ2-5, with D perhaps matching TRBD1 (5 bases). The CDR3 loop spans 15 amino acids. The ends were cut back, 2 bases at V and 0 bases at J, with 11 bases in the middle. Germline CDR1 is SGHRS and CDR2 is YFSETQ. CDR3 sequence: CASSLWGENQETQYF. As DNA, the CDR3 is TGCGCCAGCAGCTTATGGGGCGAAAACCAAGAGACCCAGTACTTC.

This clonotype was found many times. The chain employs TRBV29-1 and TRBJ2-7; D possibly corresponds to TRBD2 (5 bases). CDR1 SQVTM and CDR2 ANQGSEA come from the germline V gene. Trimming removed 5 bases at V and 5 bases at J, with 13 bases between. This CDR3 is 12 amino acids long. The CDR3 bases are TGCAGCGTTCTGTATTACGGGGACGAGCAGTACTTC. Protein sequence: CSVLYYGDEQYF.

This clonotype has at least ten counts. The chain carries TRBV6-5 and TRBJ2-1, with TRBD2 matching over 7 bases. Trimming took 10 bases from V and 8 from J; bases not matched to a gene: 14. Germline V lookup: CDR1 MNHEY, CDR2 SVGAGI. The CDR3 length is 14 residues. The CDR3 spells CATFTGLAAHEQFF. CDR3 nucleotides: TGTGCCACCTTTACGGGGCTAGCGGCCCATGAGCAGTTCTTC.

Only a few counts were recorded for this clonotype. The chain employs TRBV28 and TRBJ2-7; TRBD2 aligns across 8 bases. J gave up 2 bases and V 6 bases, and 6 bases lay outside the gene matches. This CDR3 is built from 14 residues. Germline V CDR1 and CDR2: MDHEN, SYDVKM. CDR3 amino acids: CASRPRRGAYEQYF. The DNA of the CDR3 is TGTGCCAGCAGGCCCCGGCGGGGGGCCTACGAGCAGTACTTC.

This chain's CDR3 is CASSYPPNQPQHF. The DNA for the CDR3 is TGTGCCAGCAGTTACCCTCCCAATCAGCCCCAGCATTTT. The chain carries TRBV28 and TRBJ1-5; no definite D call. Between the trimmed V and J ends, which lost 4 bases and 3 bases, there was a span of 7 bases. Germline lookup yields CDR1 MDHEN and CDR2 SYDVKM. This CDR3 has 13 residues. Looking up the rest from reference TRBV28 and TRBJ1-5 gives the full variable domain: DVKVTQSSRYLVKRTGEKVFLECVQDMDHENMFWYRQDPGLGLRLIYFSYDVKMKEKGDIPEGYSVSREKKERFSLILESASTNQTSMYLCASSYPPNQPQHFGDGTRLSIL.

This clonotype showed up many times. V usage is TRBV7-2 and J usage is TRBJ1-1, with D uncertain. The CDR3 runs 15 residues. Trimming removed 5 bases at V and 7 bases at J, with 20 bases between. The germline V gene encodes CDR1 SGHTA and CDR2 FQGNSA. The CDR3 is CASSESPQEGIEAFF. The CDR3, as DNA: TGTGCCAGCAGCGAGTCTCCTCAGGAGGGAATTGAAGCTTTCTTT.

This clonotype showed up just a few times. The chain employs TRBV6-1 and TRBJ1-2; tentatively, D is TRBD1 (5 bases). Germline loops: CDR1 MNHNS, CDR2 SASEGT. The CDR3 spans 12 residues. Trimming left V 8 bases short and J 5 bases short, with 12 bases between. CDR3 sequence reads: CASYWDGYGYTF. The CDR3 DNA is TGTGCCAGCTACTGGGACGGTTATGGCTACACCTTC.

There are many counts of this clonotype. A junction end diverges from the germline sequence, so it may reflect a read error. This chain uses TRBV4-1 with TRBJ2-7, with a possible D match to TRBD1 (6 bases). CDR1 is MGHRA and CDR2 is YSYEKL in the germline V gene. The CDR3 consists of 13 residues. The CDR3 bases are TGTGCCAGCAGCCAAGATAGGGGGTACGAGCAGTACTTC. Translating it yields CASSQDRGYEQYF.

In this sample, this clonotype turned up a few times. This rearrangement joins TRBV7-9 to TRBJ1-1, with a tentative D call TRBD1 (5 bases). V lost 4 bases to trimming and J lost 0 bases, with 12 bases between them. Germline CDR1 SEHNR, CDR2 FQNEAQ (reference sequence). This CDR3 has 15 residues. The CDR3 coding sequence is TGTGCCAGCAGCTCCGGCAGGGTCCTGAACACTGAAGCTTTCTTT. Its protein product is CASSSGRVLNTEAFF. Supplemented by reference TRBV7-9 and TRBJ1-1, the full variable domain reads DTGVSQNPRHKITKRGQNVTFRCDPISEHNRLYWYRQTLGQGPEFLTYFQNEAQLEKSRLLSDRFSAERPKGSFSTLEIQRTEQGDSAMYLCASSSGRVLNTEAFFGQGTRLTVV.

This clonotype was seen more than once but under ten times. The genes are TRBV3-1 and TRBJ2-1; possibly TRBD2 for D (5 bases). In germline, CDR1 is LGHDT, CDR2 YNNKEL (reference sequence). This CDR3 contains 14 residues. Trimming shortened V by 3 bases and J by 7 bases, and 13 bases separated the two germline ends. CDR3 in DNA: TGTGCCAGCAGCCAGGGAGTATCGAAAAATGAGCAGTTCTTC. This encodes CASSQGVSKNEQFF.

The table lists this clonotype with many counts. The chain has TRBV7-9 and TRBJ1-1; 7 nucleotides line up with TRBD1. Germline loops: CDR1 SEHNR, CDR2 FQNEAQ (reference sequence). This CDR3 has 15 residues. After removal of 1 base from V and 0 bases from J, the junction contained 2 bases not matched to a gene. The CDR3 spells CASSLVQGVNTEAFF. CDR3 sequence (DNA): TGTGCCAGCAGCTTAGTGCAGGGGGTGAACACTGAAGCTTTCTTT.

The gene calls are TRBV6-2 or TRBV6-3 and TRBJ2-3, with a tentative D call TRBD2 (5 bases). This CDR3 has 15 amino acids. Between the trimmed V and J ends, which lost 1 base and 6 bases, there was a span of 14 bases. The V gene's germline CDR1 is MNHEY and CDR2 SVGEGT. The CDR3 coding sequence is TGTGCCAGCAGTTACTTGGGAGTTCGAGGTGATACGCAGTATTTT. Translated: CASSYLGVRGDTQYF.

This clonotype came up a few times. The chain is built from TRBV20-1 and TRBJ1-6; D is possibly TRBD1 (6 bases). The V gene's germline CDR1 is DFQATT and CDR2 SNEGSKA (reference sequence). Deletions cut 6 bases from V and 0 bases from J, with 12 bases between. The CDR3 extends over 15 amino acids. The CDR3 bases are TGCAGTGCGGCCACAGGGAGCTCCTATAATTCACCCCTCCACTTT. Translating it yields CSAATGSSYNSPLHF.

The sample holds many counts of this clonotype. The genes are TRBV29-1 and TRBJ1-2; the match to TRBD1 covers 9 bases. Germline assignment: CDR1 SQVTM and CDR2 ANQGSEA. J lost 6 bases, V lost 5 bases, and 4 bases had no gene match. The CDR3 is made up of 12 amino acids. The CDR3 nucleotides read TGCAGCGTTTTACAGGGGGCGGATGGCTACACCTTC. Translated, it gives CSVLQGADGYTF.

This clonotype was observed a handful of times. The V gene is TRBV20-1, the J gene TRBJ1-6, with a tentative D call TRBD1 (6 bases). The germline gives CDR1 DFQATT, CDR2 SNEGSKA (reference sequence). The V and J ends lost 6 bases and 0 bases respectively, with 15 bases between them. The CDR3 is 16 amino acids. The CDR3 region is CSATGTVSSYNSPLHF. The DNA for the CDR3 is TGCAGTGCAACAGGGACTGTTAGCTCCTATAATTCACCCCTCCACTTT.

This sequence joins TRBV24-1 and TRBJ2-3; 7 positions agree with TRBD2. The germline V gene encodes CDR1 KGHDR and CDR2 SFDVKD. This CDR3 region has 17 residues. J was trimmed by 2 bases and V by 3 bases; bases with no gene match: 10. The CDR3 region has the DNA TGTGCCACCAGTGATCCACTTAGCGGGCATCTCACAGATACGCAGTATTTT. Translating gives CATSDPLSGHLTDTQYF.

In its sample, this clonotype was seen a few times. This chain connects TRBV19 to TRBJ2-5; 7 nucleotides align to TRBD1. From germline, CDR1 is LNHDA and CDR2 SQIVND (reference sequence). V was pared by 5 bases and J by 6 bases, with 15 bases of the junction left unmatched. The CDR3 runs 16 residues. CDR3 DNA: TGTGCCAGTAGTTTCACAGACAGGGCGAAGAGAAAGACCCAGTACTTC. Encoded protein: CASSFTDRAKRKTQYF.

The chain combines TRBV7-9 with TRBJ2-2; D might be TRBD2 (6 bases). V lost 8 bases to trimming and J lost 3 bases, with 16 bases between them. The germline gives CDR1 SEHNR, CDR2 FQNEAQ (reference sequence). The CDR3 has 15 residues. CDR3 region: CASSQAGPDTGELFF. The CDR3 DNA reads TGTGCCAGCTCTCAGGCGGGACCCGACACCGGGGAGCTGTTTTTT.

This clonotype appeared a few times. The rearrangement uses TRBV4-1 and TRBJ2-1; 7 bases fit TRBD1. Per the germline V gene, CDR1 is MGHRA and CDR2 is YSYEKL. After removal of 4 bases from V and 7 bases from J, the junction contained 7 bases not matched to a gene. The CDR3 runs 14 residues. The CDR3 DNA is TGCGCCAGCAGCCTTCTGACAGGGCTAAATGAGCAGTTCTTC. Translation gives CASSLLTGLNEQFF.

This clonotype was picked up many times. V and J are TRBV12-3 or TRBV12-4 and TRBJ2-7; 13 nucleotides align to TRBD2. V was pared by 4 bases and J by 2 bases, with 11 bases of the junction left unmatched. The length of the CDR3 is 18 residues. The CDR3 reads CASSSTGLAGRGAYEQYF. Written as DNA, the CDR3 is TGTGCCAGCAGTTCCACGGGACTAGCGGGGAGGGGTGCCTACGAGCAGTACTTC.

This sequence joins TRBV12-3 or TRBV12-4 and TRBJ2-5, with 9 bases that match TRBD1. Unmatched junction bases numbered 7, after V lost 3 bases and J lost 5 bases. The CDR3 extends over 15 amino acids. The CDR3 DNA reads as TGTGCCAGCAGTTTTGGGACAGGGATTTTGGAGACCCAGTACTTC. Its protein product is CASSFGTGILETQYF.

There are many counts of this clonotype. The V call is TRBV10-3, the J call TRBJ2-1; unclear D gene. V gave up 3 bases and J gave up 7 bases, with 7 bases separating them. CDR1 and CDR2 (germline): ENHRY, SYGVKD. The CDR3 is 12 amino acids. The CDR3 DNA reads TGTGCCATCAGTGAAGGCTGGAATGAGCAGTTCTTC. Translated, it gives CAISEGWNEQFF.

Ten or more counts support this clonotype. The rearrangement links TRBV20-1 to TRBJ2-7, with D perhaps TRBD2 (5 bases). Germline V gene lookup returns CDR1 DFQATT and CDR2 SNEGSKA (reference sequence). The CDR3 loop spans 13 amino acids. Deletions cut 6 bases from V and 2 bases from J, with 14 bases between. The CDR3 region is CSAILLETYEQYF. The CDR3 DNA follows: TGCAGTGCAATTCTACTAGAAACCTACGAGCAGTACTTC.

This clonotype was counted at least ten times. The genes are TRBV29-1 and TRBJ1-1; the D gene is possibly TRBD1 (5 bases). The CDR3 totals 13 residues. Trimming took 6 bases from V and 2 from J, leaving 13 bases between them. CDR1 and CDR2 (germline): SQVTM, ANQGSEA. CDR3 residues: CSVAWGLNTEAFF. The CDR3 nucleotides are TGCAGCGTAGCCTGGGGACTTAACACTGAAGCTTTCTTT.

This clonotype was found many times. The rearrangement links TRBV7-9 to TRBJ2-7, with 9 bases identical to TRBD2. This CDR3 comprises 17 residues. The J segment lost 0 bases and the V segment lost 1 base, leaving 7 bases of the junction unmatched. The germline V gene encodes CDR1 SEHNR and CDR2 FQNEAQ (reference sequence). This CDR3 is CASSLGAGGPSSYEQYF. The CDR3 nucleotides are TGTGCCAGCAGCTTAGGAGCGGGAGGCCCGAGCTCCTACGAGCAGTACTTC.

This clonotype was seen repeatedly, ten times or more. The chain has TRBV5-1 and TRBJ1-1; D call uncertain. The CDR3 is 17 amino acids. Germline CDR1 is SGHRS and CDR2 is YFSETQ. V was trimmed by 0 bases and J by 6 bases, leaving 21 bases between them. DNA of the CDR3: TGCGCCAGCAGCTTGGTGATGGCCGGGTCTCGAGTCGCTGAAGCTTTCTTT. This codes for CASSLVMAGSRVAEAFF.

This clonotype occurred a few times. The chain couples TRBV6-2 or TRBV6-3 to TRBJ2-7; D possibly matches TRBD1 or TRBD2 (6 bases each). The CDR3 is made up of 18 amino acids. Germline V gene data show CDR1 as MNHEY and CDR2 as SVGEGT. V shed 2 bases and J shed 5 bases, with 25 bases lying between them. CDR3 sequence: CASSYLAEGGRKFDEQYF. CDR3 bases: TGTGCCAGCAGTTACCTCGCCGAGGGGGGACGAAAATTTGACGAGCAGTACTTC.